The 30 T cell receptor beta chains below were found in one sample sequenced in a study of CD8+ T cells in alopecia areata. Extraction of RNA preceded its reverse transcription into cDNA, which served as the sequencing template. Generated by immunoSEQ multiplex PCR, the TCRdb table keeps only in-frame clones and is missing some. The table shows about 210,000 clones, with about 64% occurring only once. The treatment was: oral pan-JAK inhibitor, 5-10 mg twice daily. Source: CD4+ T cells sorted from blood, taken at week 4, from a patient treated with tofacitinib. Source of these receptors: a human donor with alopecia areata.

The chain joins TRBV2 to TRBJ2-5, with D uncertain. The ends were cut back, 7 bases at V and 1 base at J, with 13 bases in the middle. The germline V gene encodes CDR1 SNHLY and CDR2 FYNNEI. CDR3 length: 14 amino acids. Here the CDR3 reads CASKFQVLQETQYF. The CDR3 DNA follows: TGTGCCAGCAAGTTCCAGGTTCTCCAAGAGACCCAGTACTTC. The full variable domain, rest sourced from reference TRBV2 and TRBJ2-5, is EPEVTQTPSHQVTQMGQEVILRCVPISNHLYFYWYRQILGQKVEFLVSFYNNEISEKSEIFDDQFSVERPDGSNFTLKIRSTKLEDSAMYFCASKFQVLQETQYFGPGTRLLVL.

The chain combines TRBV4-3 with TRBJ2-6; D may match TRBD1 or TRBD2 (5 bases each). Germline V CDR1 and CDR2: LGHNA, YSLEER. This CDR3 contains 14 residues. The germline V and J ends were trimmed by 8 bases and 0 bases, with 8 bases remaining between them. The CDR3 bases are TGCGCCAGCGGGGACCTCTCTGGGGCCAACGTCCTGACTTTC. Translation: CASGDLSGANVLTF.

This chain uses TRBV10-3 with TRBJ2-7, with D maybe TRBD2 (6 bases). Germline V gene sequence: CDR1 ENHRY, CDR2 SYGVKD. This CDR3 contains 13 residues. V was pared by 7 bases and J by 1 base, with 11 bases between. DNA of the CDR3: TGTGCCATCACAATGGGACTTTCCTACGAGCAGTACTTC. Translating it yields CAITMGLSYEQYF.

As concerns this clone: Distinct nucleotide sequences in the sample also encode this CDR3. J is TRBJ1-4 and V is TRBV6-5; tentatively, D is TRBD1 (5 bases). The CDR3 has 15 residues. Per the germline V gene, CDR1 is MNHEY and CDR2 is SVGAGI. Trimming removed 6 bases from V and 0 bases from J, with 11 bases in between. The CDR3 loop reads CASSRAGATNEKLFF. As DNA, the CDR3 is TGTGCCAGCAGCCGCGCGGGGGCAACTAATGAAAAACTGTTTTTT.

The rearrangement joins TRBV7-2 to TRBJ2-7; possible D gene TRBD1, 5 bases. Trimming cost V 11 bases and J 1 base, with 15 bases left between them. CDR1 is SGHTA and CDR2 is FQGNSA in the germline V gene. The CDR3 length is 13 residues. This CDR3 is CAGSNTGSYEQYF. The CDR3 coding sequence is TGTGCCGGGTCCAATACAGGTTCCTACGAGCAGTACTTC.

The gene calls are TRBV6-5 and TRBJ1-2; D gene ambiguous. V dropped 3 bases and J dropped 2 bases, with 7 bases sitting between them. There are 13 residues in the CDR3. Germline-derived CDR1 and CDR2 are MNHEY and SVGAGI. DNA of the CDR3: TGTGCCAGCAGTTATGGAACAAACTATGGCTACACCTTC. It specifies CASSYGTNYGYTF.

The rearrangement uses TRBV30 and TRBJ1-2; D gene ambiguous. Germline CDR1 and CDR2: GTSNPN and SVGIG (reference sequence). With 0 bases removed from V and 7 bases from J, the gap between germline ends came to 9 bases. The CDR3 spans 12 residues. CDR3 amino acids: CAWSVLGPGYTF. CDR3 DNA: TGTGCCTGGAGTGTACTAGGTCCTGGCTACACCTTC.

In this sample, this clone turned up a few times. The V call is TRBV4-1, the J call TRBJ2-2; a weak D match, TRBD2 (7 bases). Per the germline V gene, CDR1 is MGHRA and CDR2 is YSYEKL. V was trimmed by 0 bases and J by 5 bases, leaving 16 bases between them. This CDR3 region has 17 residues. This CDR3 reads CASSQEGASGWTGELFF. DNA for the CDR3: TGCGCCAGCAGCCAAGAGGGGGCTAGCGGTTGGACCGGGGAGCTGTTTTTT.

This clone occurred a few times. The chain employs TRBV11-2 and TRBJ1-2, with unresolved D. The germline V gene encodes CDR1 SGHAT and CDR2 FQNNGV. The V end lost 6 bases, the J end lost 7 bases, and 15 bases lay between the germline ends. CDR3 size: 13 residues. DNA for the CDR3: TGTGCCAGCAGTCGAGAGGACCAAGGTGGCTACACCTTC. Protein: CASSREDQGGYTF.

The chain is built from TRBV2 and TRBJ2-3, with 7 bases aligning to TRBD2. Germline trimming cut 9 bases from V and 4 bases from J; bases unmatched to any gene: 16. This CDR3 comprises 16 residues. The V gene's germline CDR1 is SNHLY and CDR2 FYNNEI. CDR3 nucleotide sequence: TGTGCCAGTGGGACGGATAGCGGGTCTGCGTCAGATACGCAGTATTTT. Amino acids: CASGTDSGSASDTQYF.

This chain links TRBV29-1 with TRBJ2-5; TRBD1 matches 7 bases. Germline V lookup: CDR1 SQVTM, CDR2 ANQGSEA. V shed 5 bases and J 4 bases; nucleotides not matched to a gene: 7. The CDR3 consists of 13 residues. The CDR3 spells CSVLSQGVETQYF. CDR3 nucleotide sequence: TGCAGCGTTCTTAGCCAGGGGGTAGAGACCCAGTACTTC. Complete variable domain (other parts from reference TRBV29-1 and TRBJ2-5): SAVISQKPSRDICQRGTSLTIQCQVDSQVTMMFWYRQQPGQSLTLIATANQGSEATYESGFVIDKFPISRPNLTFSTLTVSNMSPEDSSIYLCSVLSQGVETQYFGPGTRLLVL.

The rearrangement links TRBV7-9 to TRBJ2-7; D remains ambiguous. Germline CDR1 SEHNR, CDR2 FQNEAQ (reference sequence). The CDR3 consists of 11 residues. Trimming removed 5 bases from V and 5 bases from J, with 7 bases in between. CDR3: CASSPRDEQYF. The DNA of the CDR3 is TGTGCCAGCAGCCCCCGGGACGAGCAGTACTTC. The whole variable domain, remainder taken from reference TRBV7-9 and TRBJ2-7, is DTGVSQNPRHKITKRGQNVTFRCDPISEHNRLYWYRQTLGQGPEFLTYFQNEAQLEKSRLLSDRFSAERPKGSFSTLEIQRTEQGDSAMYLCASSPRDEQYFGPGTRLTVT.

This clone was observed a few times. The chain recombines TRBV29-1 with TRBJ1-1, with 7 bases identical to TRBD1. V shed 5 bases and J 1 base; nucleotides not matched to a gene: 4. Germline CDR1 reads SQVTM; CDR2 reads ANQGSEA. CDR3 size: 13 residues. The CDR3: CSVQTGSNTEAFF. CDR3 nucleotides: TGCAGCGTTCAGACAGGGTCGAACACTGAAGCTTTCTTT.

The table lists this clone with a few counts. The same CDR3 arises from other DNA sequences in this sample as well. The chain couples TRBV28 to TRBJ1-2; D gene ambiguous. Between the trimmed V and J ends, which lost 3 bases and 5 bases, there was a span of 7 bases. CDR1 and CDR2 (germline): MDHEN, SYDVKM. The length of the CDR3 is 12 residues. CDR3 region: CASSFGGYGYTF. CDR3 coding DNA: TGTGCCAGCAGTTTTGGAGGGTATGGCTACACCTTC.

J is TRBJ2-3 and V is TRBV5-1, with TRBD2 identical over 9 bases. Germline CDR1 and CDR2: SGHRS and YFSETQ. This CDR3 region has 15 residues. V lost 4 bases, J lost 2 bases, and 5 bases stayed unmatched. Written as DNA, the CDR3 is TGCGCCAGCAGCCCAGGGACTAGCATCACAGATACGCAGTATTTT. Its protein product is CASSPGTSITDTQYF.

This clone was counted a few times. The rearrangement joins TRBV30 to TRBJ2-5; a possible D gene is TRBD1 (6 bases). Germline CDR1 and CDR2: GTSNPN and SVGIG (reference sequence). V was clipped by 0 bases and J by 2 bases, with 13 bases between them. The CDR3 length is 15 residues. The CDR3 DNA sequence: TGTGCCTGGAGTGTGTGGGGGCGGCAGCAAGAGACCCAGTACTTC. This sequence encodes CAWSVWGRQQETQYF. Full variable domain (missing parts from reference TRBV30 and TRBJ2-5): SQTIHQWPATLVQPVGSPLSLECTVEGTSNPNLYWYRQAAGRGLQLLFYSVGIGQISSEVPQNLSASRPQDRQFILSSKKLLLSDSGFYLCAWSVWGRQQETQYFGPGTRLLVL.

V and J are TRBV5-1 and TRBJ2-5, with no clear D. The CDR3 totals 13 residues. V was shortened by 1 base and J by 2 bases, with 6 bases between the two germline ends. CDR1 and CDR2 (germline): SGHRS, YFSETQ. The CDR3 sequence is CASSLTIQETQYF. For the CDR3, the DNA is TGCGCCAGCAGCTTGACTATTCAAGAGACCCAGTACTTC. The variable domain in full, completed from reference TRBV5-1 and TRBJ2-5, reads KAGVTQTPRYLIKTRGQQVTLSCSPISGHRSVSWYQQTPGQGLQFLFEYFSETQRNKGNFPGRFSGRQFSNSRSEMNVSTLELGDSALYLCASSLTIQETQYFGPGTRLLVL.

The J gene is TRBJ1-1, the V gene TRBV29-1; D not resolved. Trimming took 2 bases from V and 1 from J, leaving 8 bases between them. This CDR3 region has 13 residues. Germline lookup yields CDR1 SQVTM and CDR2 ANQGSEA. The CDR3 DNA reads TGCAGCGTTGAAAGGTCACAGAACACTGAAGCTTTCTTT. It encodes CSVERSQNTEAFF.

CDR3 loop: CASSVEGTQETQYF. CDR3 DNA sequence: TGTGCCAGCAGCGTAGAAGGAACACAAGAGACCCAGTACTTC. This chain joins TRBV9 and TRBJ2-5; unclear D gene. The CDR3 covers 14 residues. Between the trimmed V and J ends, which lost 0 bases and 2 bases, there was a span of 8 bases. Per the germline V gene, CDR1 is SGDLS and CDR2 is YYNGEE.

J is TRBJ2-5 and V is TRBV4-2; D remains ambiguous. In germline, CDR1 is LGHNA, CDR2 YNFKEQ. Trimming removed 0 bases at V and 3 bases at J, with 2 bases between. This CDR3 comprises 12 residues. This CDR3 is CASSQDEETQYF. CDR3 sequence (DNA): TGTGCCAGCAGCCAAGACGAAGAGACCCAGTACTTC.

This sequence joins TRBV5-1 and TRBJ1-1; TRBD1 is a possible D gene (6 bases). This CDR3 region has 13 residues. V gave up 1 base and J gave up 5 bases, with 9 bases separating them. The germline gives CDR1 SGHRS, CDR2 YFSETQ. CDR3 DNA: TGCGCCAGCAGCTTGACAGGGCCAACTGAAGCTTTCTTT. Protein: CASSLTGPTEAFF.

The chain has TRBV10-3 and TRBJ2-5; the D gene is possibly TRBD2 (5 bases). The germline V gene encodes CDR1 ENHRY and CDR2 SYGVKD. There are 13 residues in the CDR3. V was cut by 0 bases and J by 5 bases, with 7 bases left in between. The CDR3 DNA is TGTGCCATCAGTGAGTCTGGGGAGGAGACCCAGTACTTC. Translation gives CAISESGEETQYF.

The chain is built from TRBV29-1 and TRBJ1-1; D gene unclear. The CDR3 totals 10 residues. V lost 6 bases and J lost 10, with 12 bases in between. Looked up from germline, CDR1 is SQVTM and CDR2 is ANQGSEA. The CDR3 sequence: CSVYSLRAFF. Here the CDR3 DNA reads TGCAGCGTCTATTCCCTACGAGCTTTCTTT. The whole variable domain, filled in from reference TRBV29-1 and TRBJ1-1, reads SAVISQKPSRDICQRGTSLTIQCQVDSQVTMMFWYRQQPGQSLTLIATANQGSEATYESGFVIDKFPISRPNLTFSTLTVSNMSPEDSSIYLCSVYSLRAFFGQGTRLTVV.

This clone was seen once. V usage is TRBV5-1 and J usage is TRBJ2-1; D is perhaps TRBD2 (5 bases). Germline V gene sequence: CDR1 SGHRS, CDR2 YFSETQ. Trimming left V 6 bases short and J 7 bases short, with 11 bases between. The CDR3 loop spans 12 amino acids. CDR3 DNA: TGCGCCAGCAAAGGACTTGGGAATGAGCAGTTCTTC. It specifies CASKGLGNEQFF.

This clone was detected only a few times. The chain recombines TRBV6-5 with TRBJ2-7; D is unresolved. This CDR3 is built from 15 residues. Looked up from germline, CDR1 is MNHEY and CDR2 is SVGAGI. Trimming removed 2 bases at V and 5 bases at J, with 16 bases between. The DNA of the CDR3 is TGTGCCAGCAGTTACGCTGGTCGACGTAAGAACGAGCAGTACTTC. Translated: CASSYAGRRKNEQYF.

The J gene is TRBJ1-6, the V gene TRBV27; TRBD1 matches 11 bases. Germline V gene lookup returns CDR1 MNHEY and CDR2 SMNVEV (reference sequence). The CDR3 is 18 residues long. V shed 5 bases, J shed 8 bases, and the junction held 14 bases outside the gene matches. The CDR3 is CASSVRLIGQGADSPLHF. The CDR3 DNA reads as TGTGCCAGCAGTGTCAGACTTATCGGACAGGGGGCTGATTCACCCCTCCACTTT.

The gene calls are TRBV30 and TRBJ1-5; D not resolved. The CDR3 contains 11 residues. Trimming pared 0 bases from V and 9 bases from J, leaving 6 bases between. Germline V gene lookup returns CDR1 GTSNPN and CDR2 SVGIG (reference sequence). CDR3 region: CAWSVRGPQHF. CDR3 bases: TGTGCCTGGAGTGTACGGGGGCCCCAGCATTTT.

The chain uses TRBV10-3 and TRBJ2-3; no definite D call. V was shortened by 6 bases and J by 6 bases, with 13 bases between the two germline ends. The CDR3 has 13 residues. CDR1 and CDR2 from the germline V gene are ENHRY and SYGVKD. In DNA form, the CDR3 reads TGTGCCATCAGGGCCTCTGGAACCGATACGCAGTATTTT. It is translated as CAIRASGTDTQYF.

V usage is TRBV11-2 and J usage is TRBJ2-3; D is tentatively TRBD1 or TRBD2 (5 bases each). Germline loops: CDR1 SGHAT, CDR2 FQNNGV. This CDR3 is built from 14 residues. V lost 4 bases and J lost 1, with 9 bases in between. CDR3 loop: CASSSWDGTDTQYF. CDR3 sequence (DNA): TGTGCCAGCAGCTCATGGGACGGCACAGATACGCAGTATTTT.

The V and J genes are TRBV5-1 and TRBJ2-2; D is undetermined. Germline CDR1 reads SGHRS; CDR2 reads YFSETQ. Trimming took 3 bases from V and 4 from J, leaving 10 bases between them. The CDR3 is 14 residues long. CDR3 amino acids: CASSWSGSTGELFF. The CDR3 bases are TGCGCCAGCAGCTGGTCTGGCTCCACCGGGGAGCTGTTTTTT.